Listed below are T cell receptor beta chains from one sample, sequenced in a study of vaccination and CD4 T cells after COVID-19. One entry per CDR3 protein results from TCRdb running MiXCR on the PCR reads. The repertoire holds 15,000 to 20,000 distinct CDR3 sequences, about 40% seen once, with approximately 8.4% in the top ten. The antigens of these receptors remain unknown. Sample: CD4+ T cells from blood, cultured in vitro. These receptors were collected from a human donor who had recovered from COVID-19. The CDR3 runs from the conserved cysteine through the conserved F or W. The D gene is left open where the match is weak. Expanded clones are given a class, and other clones once, few, many or no size at all.

d_call: -
v_call: TRBV6-1
clone_size: few
cdr3_length: 16
j_call: TRBJ1-1
cdr3_nt: TGTGCCAGCAGTGGTGTGGCAGGAGGGGGAAACACTGAAGCTTTCTTT
cdr3_aa: CASSGVAGGGNTEAFF

d_call: TRBD1
v_call: TRBV20-1
clone_size: few
cdr3_length: 16
j_call: TRBJ2-7
cdr3_nt: TGCAGTGCTAGTTCCCTACGCGGGACAGGGGGTTTTGAGCAGTACTTC
cdr3_aa: CSASSLRGTGGFEQYF

d_call: TRBD2
v_call: TRBV5-4
clone_size: -
cdr3_length: 15
j_call: TRBJ2-3
cdr3_nt: TGTGCCAGCAGCTTTCCGCCTGCGGGAGCAGATACGCAGTATTTT
cdr3_aa: CASSFPPAGADTQYF

d_call: -
v_call: TRBV10-3
clone_size: few
cdr3_length: 18
j_call: TRBJ2-3
cdr3_nt: TGTGCCATCAGTGGCCAAGGACAGCTAGGTCATAGCACAGATACGCAGTATTTT
cdr3_aa: CAISGQGQLGHSTDTQYF

d_call: TRBD1
v_call: TRBV20-1
clone_size: -
cdr3_length: 12
j_call: TRBJ2-1
cdr3_nt: TGCAGTGCTAGTCCAGGGGGCAATGAGCAGTTCTTC
cdr3_aa: CSASPGGNEQFF

d_call: -
v_call: TRBV7-9
clone_size: -
cdr3_length: 14
j_call: TRBJ1-3
cdr3_nt: TGTGCCAGCAGCTTAGGGAGCTCTGGAAACACCATATATTTT
cdr3_aa: CASSLGSSGNTIYF

d_call: -
v_call: TRBV5-1
clone_size: -
cdr3_length: 17
j_call: TRBJ1-1
cdr3_nt: TGCGCCAGCAGCCGTTTCGGTGGCCGGGGATCGAACACTGAAGCTTTCTTT
cdr3_aa: CASSRFGGRGSNTEAFF

d_call: TRBD2
v_call: TRBV6-2/TRBV6-3
clone_size: -
cdr3_length: 15
j_call: TRBJ2-7
cdr3_nt: TGTGCCAGCAGTTACCGGGGACTAGTTCTCTACGAGCAGTACTTC
cdr3_aa: CASSYRGLVLYEQYF

d_call: TRBD1
v_call: TRBV28
clone_size: few
cdr3_length: 13
j_call: TRBJ1-2
cdr3_nt: TGTGCCAGCAGTTTAGGAGGGGGCCATGGCTACACCTTC
cdr3_aa: CASSLGGGHGYTF

d_call: -
v_call: TRBV2
clone_size: few
cdr3_length: 13
j_call: TRBJ1-2
cdr3_nt: TGTGCCAGCAGGCTCGGGACACTCTATGGCTACACCTTC
cdr3_aa: CASRLGTLYGYTF

d_call: TRBD1
v_call: TRBV14
clone_size: few
cdr3_length: 14
j_call: TRBJ1-6
cdr3_nt: TGTGCCAGCAGCCACACAGGGGTTGGGGCACCCCTCCACTTT
cdr3_aa: CASSHTGVGAPLHF

d_call: -
v_call: TRBV5-1
clone_size: -
cdr3_length: 16
j_call: TRBJ1-6
cdr3_nt: TGCGCCAGCAGCTTGGGGCAGCCGGTCTATAATTCACCCCTCCACTTT
cdr3_aa: CASSLGQPVYNSPLHF

d_call: -
v_call: TRBV19
clone_size: -
cdr3_length: 14
j_call: TRBJ2-7
cdr3_nt: TGTGCCAGTAGTACCGGACAGTTATCCTACGAGCAGTACTTC
cdr3_aa: CASSTGQLSYEQYF

d_call: -
v_call: TRBV24-1
clone_size: medium-sized
cdr3_length: 15
j_call: TRBJ1-5
cdr3_nt: TGTGCCACCAGTGATTCCAGGGGTAGCAATCAGCCCCAGCATTTT
cdr3_aa: CATSDSRGSNQPQHF

d_call: TRBD2
v_call: TRBV6-5
clone_size: -
cdr3_length: 17
j_call: TRBJ2-1
cdr3_nt: TGTGCCAGCAGTTACCATGGTACTAGCGGGGTGTACAATGAGCAGTTCTTC
cdr3_aa: CASSYHGTSGVYNEQFF

d_call: TRBD1
v_call: TRBV10-3
clone_size: few
cdr3_length: 16
j_call: TRBJ1-6
cdr3_nt: TGTGCCATCAGTGAGGTACAGGGGACGGGAAATTCACCCCTCCACTTT
cdr3_aa: CAISEVQGTGNSPLHF

d_call: -
v_call: TRBV2
clone_size: -
cdr3_length: 11
j_call: TRBJ1-5
cdr3_nt: TGTGCCAGCAAGGGGATTCAGCCCCAGCATTTT
cdr3_aa: CASKGIQPQHF

d_call: TRBD2
v_call: TRBV2
clone_size: -
cdr3_length: 12
j_call: TRBJ2-1
cdr3_nt: TGTGCCAGCAGTGGTAGCGGGAAGGAGCAGTTCTTC
cdr3_aa: CASSGSGKEQFF